This TCR beta chain was profiled in a study of blood T cell repertoires in COVID-19. About the research overall: The analysed material was cDNA or gDNA that came from T cells, B-cell-depleted T cells, or PBMCs.

Participant ages covered about 18 to 95 years across around 25 US areas. Each participant's cohort was designated according to participant-reported clinical history. Original processing methods: Amplifying reference gene primers gave estimates of nucleated cell counts. TCRdb's copy holds only in-frame clones and misses some; the assay was immunoSEQ multiplex PCR. The V and J calls and clone size come from that table; D and trimming were worked out from the DNA. The repertoire holds over 250,000 clones, 80% to 90% seen once, with under 5% in the top ten. The ends lost 7 bases at V and 15 bases at J; junction bases unmatched: 8. This CDR3 has 12 residues. The V gene's germline CDR1 is LGHDT and CDR2 YNNKEL (reference sequence).

The J gene is TRBJ2-3, the V gene TRBV3-1 (or the pseudogene TRBV3-2); 12 nucleotides match TRBD2. The sample taken for sequencing was PBMCs or T cells enriched from blood (not recorded which). The sequence was obtained from a man between 25 and 39 years old with acute COVID-19. The CDR3 DNA follows: TGTGCCAGCACAACTAGCGGGGGGAAATTTTATTTT. Encoded protein: CASTTSGGKFYF.